Listed here are 12 T cell receptor beta chains from one sample, sequenced in a study of blood T cell repertoires in COVID-19. TCRdb's copy holds only in-frame clones and misses some; the assay was immunoSEQ multiplex PCR. The table records over 120,000 clones, roughly 87% of them present only once. Sequenced: peripheral blood. Source of these receptors: a woman in her 50s with acute or convalescent COVID-19.

The genes are TRBV12-5 and TRBJ1-4; 8 bases line up with TRBD1. This CDR3 has 17 amino acids. V shed 2 bases, J shed 7 bases, and the junction held 12 bases outside the gene matches. Germline V CDR1 and CDR2: LGHNT, FRNRAP. CDR3: CASGLIYRQGPREKLFF. The CDR3 coding sequence is TGTGCTAGTGGTTTGATATACAGACAGGGGCCGCGTGAAAAACTGTTTTTT.

This chain links TRBV4-1 with TRBJ1-3; possibly TRBD1 for D (5 bases). Germline lookup yields CDR1 MGHRA and CDR2 YSYEKL. The CDR3 covers 17 residues. V dropped 4 bases and J dropped 0 bases, with 16 bases sitting between them. CDR3 DNA: TGCGCCAGCAGCCGGGGGGGAGTAGCGATCTCTGGAAACACCATATATTTT. Encoded protein: CASSRGGVAISGNTIYF.

The chain couples TRBV10-2 to TRBJ2-7; no reliable D call. This CDR3 has 12 amino acids. Germline CDR1 and CDR2: WSHSY and SAAADI. The V end lost 7 bases, the J end lost 5 bases, and 12 bases lay between the germline ends. This chain's CDR3 is CASTPLGDEQYF. CDR3 coding DNA: TGCGCCAGCACCCCCCTAGGAGACGAGCAGTACTTC.

This chain links TRBV6-6 with TRBJ1-1, with a possible D match to TRBD1 (5 bases). V was clipped by 0 bases and J by 0 bases, with 8 bases between them. The germline V gene has CDR1 MNHNY and CDR2 SVGAGI (reference sequence). This CDR3 has 15 residues. The DNA of the CDR3 is TGTGCCAGCAGTTACTCGAAAGGGGTGAACACTGAAGCTTTCTTT. This translates into CASSYSKGVNTEAFF.

The V call is TRBV28, the J call TRBJ2-7, with 15 bases identical to TRBD2. J lost 1 base, V lost 2 bases, and 6 bases had no gene match. The CDR3 loop spans 18 amino acids. Germline assignment: CDR1 MDHEN and CDR2 SYDVKM. The CDR3 nucleotides read TGTGCCAGCAGTTTAGTGGTGGGACTAGCGGGAGGTTCCTACGAGCAGTACTTC. It codes for CASSLVVGLAGGSYEQYF.

The chain employs TRBV10-1 and TRBJ1-4; 11 bases map to TRBD1. The germline V gene encodes CDR1 WNHNN and CDR2 SYGVQD (reference sequence). The CDR3 runs to 17 residues. Trimming at V came to 5 bases and at J to 7 bases, leaving 12 bases not matched to a gene. CDR3 residues: CASSSGTGGFKAEKLFF. The CDR3 DNA sequence: TGCGCCAGCAGTTCCGGGACAGGGGGTTTTAAGGCTGAAAAACTGTTTTTT.

The gene calls are TRBV7-7 and TRBJ1-5; TRBD1 aligns across 8 bases. V lost 5 bases, J lost 5 bases, and 2 bases stayed unmatched. Germline CDR1 reads SSHAT; CDR2 reads FNYEAQ (reference sequence). The CDR3 contains 13 residues. The chain's CDR3 is CASSPDRDQPQHF. DNA of the CDR3: TGTGCCAGCAGCCCGGACAGGGATCAGCCCCAGCATTTT. Filled out from reference TRBV7-7 and TRBJ1-5, the complete variable domain reads GAGVSQSPRYKVTKRGQDVTLRCDPISSHATLYWYQQALGQGPEFLTYFNYEAQPDKSGLPSDRFSAERPEGSISTLTIQRTEQRDSAMYRCASSPDRDQPQHFGDGTRLSIL.

This chain joins TRBV24-1 and TRBJ2-2, with D uncertain. This CDR3 is built from 14 residues. V was pared by 0 bases and J by 6 bases, with 7 bases between. Germline V gives CDR1 KGHDR, CDR2 SFDVKD. The CDR3 is CATSDLQRAGELFF. The CDR3 DNA sequence: TGTGCCACCAGTGATTTGCAACGGGCCGGGGAGCTGTTTTTT.

The chain joins TRBV5-6 to TRBJ2-3, with a weak D call TRBD1 (6 bases). Trimming took off 2 bases at V and 4 bases at J, with 20 bases between the two ends. Germline values: CDR1 SGHDT, CDR2 YYEEEE. The length of the CDR3 is 17 residues. CDR3 sequence (DNA): TGTGCCAGCAGCTTAGGGTTTGGTGGGAAGGGGGCAGATACGCAGTATTTT. It codes for CASSLGFGGKGADTQYF.

The chain has TRBV9 and TRBJ1-2, with 9 bases matching TRBD1. The CDR3 contains 14 residues. Per the germline V gene, CDR1 is SGDLS and CDR2 is YYNGEE. V dropped 2 bases and J dropped 4; count of bases not matched to a gene: 3. This CDR3 is CASSVETGGYGYTF. Here the CDR3 DNA reads TGTGCCAGCAGCGTTGAGACAGGGGGCTATGGCTACACCTTC.

CDR3 DNA sequence: TGTGCCAGCAGCTCGAGGAAACTAGCGGGAGAGCAGTACTTC. Protein: CASSSRKLAGEQYF. The V gene is TRBV5-4, the J gene TRBJ2-7, with 10 bases that match TRBD2. V shed 3 bases and J 7 bases; nucleotides not matched to a gene: 7. The germline CDR1 and CDR2 sequences are SGHNT and YYREEE (reference sequence). The CDR3 runs to 14 residues.

As DNA, the CDR3 is TGTGCCAGCAGTGAAGACAGGGCGGCGACTGAAGCTTTCTTT. Translating gives CASSEDRAATEAFF. The chain links TRBV2 to TRBJ1-1; TRBD1 is a possible D gene (6 bases). V lost 1 base, J lost 5 bases, and 11 bases lay in between. Germline V gene data show CDR1 as SNHLY and CDR2 as FYNNEI. The CDR3 consists of 14 residues.